The 11 T cell receptor beta chains listed next were all sequenced from one sample in a study of blood T cell repertoires in COVID-19. Sequenced by immunoSEQ multiplex PCR; TCRdb stores in-frame clones only, minus some. The sample consists of about 230,000 clones, around 85% of them appearing once. Sequencing was carried out using peripheral blood. These receptors were collected from an elderly woman with acute or convalescent COVID-19.

A remark on this clone: Other nucleotide sequences in the sample specify the same CDR3. This rearrangement joins TRBV28 to TRBJ1-2; no clear D. Germline values: CDR1 MDHEN, CDR2 SYDVKM. Trimming cost V 4 bases and J 5 bases, with 2 bases left between them. The CDR3 extends over 10 amino acids. CDR3 loop: CASSSYGYTF. The DNA for the CDR3 is TGTGCCAGCAGTTCTTATGGCTACACCTTC.

This clone was detected a few times. The chain recombines TRBV14 with TRBJ2-1; 11 bases fit TRBD2. Germline trimming cut 5 bases from V and 3 bases from J; bases unmatched to any gene: 3. CDR3 length: 15 amino acids. CDR1 and CDR2 from the germline V gene are SGHDN and FVKESK. CDR3 region: CASSRTSGGYNEQFF. The CDR3 DNA follows: TGTGCCAGCAGCAGAACTAGCGGGGGCTACAATGAGCAGTTCTTC.

The chain uses TRBV5-1 and TRBJ2-1; 12 bases match TRBD2. The junction had 9 bases not matched to a gene; V was cut back by 4 bases and J by 7 bases. This CDR3 contains 16 residues. Germline-derived CDR1 and CDR2 are SGHRS and YFSETQ. The CDR3 region has the DNA TGCGCCAGCAGCCTGATCGGAGGACTAGCGGGGAATGAGCAGTTCTTC. It yields the protein CASSLIGGLAGNEQFF.

The chain employs TRBV9 and TRBJ2-1; 10 bases align to TRBD2. The CDR3 spans 15 residues. J was trimmed by 7 bases and V by 0 bases; bases with no gene match: 4. CDR1 is SGDLS and CDR2 is YYNGEE in the germline V gene. The DNA for the CDR3 is TGTGCCAGCAGCGTAGAAGCGGGAGGGTCGAATGAGCAGTTCTTC. Translating it yields CASSVEAGGSNEQFF.

The sample holds a few counts of this clone. V is TRBV6-2 or TRBV6-3 and J is TRBJ2-3; D is unclear. The germline V gene encodes CDR1 MNHEY and CDR2 SVGEGT. The CDR3 runs 13 residues. The V gene lost 2 bases and the J gene lost 8 bases, with 11 bases spanning the gap. The CDR3 nucleotides read TGTGCCAGCAGTTACACCCTAGTCGGTACGCAGTATTTT. Protein: CASSYTLVGTQYF.

The gene calls are TRBV4-1 and TRBJ2-3; TRBD2 is a possible D gene (6 bases). The CDR3 has 19 residues. V lost 2 bases and J lost 1, with 22 bases in between. Germline lookup yields CDR1 MGHRA and CDR2 YSYEKL. The CDR3 region is CASSQITGPKTGGTDTQYF. The CDR3 bases are TGCGCCAGCAGCCAAATTACCGGGCCGAAGACGGGGGGCACAGATACGCAGTATTTT.

The rearrangement joins TRBV10-1 to TRBJ2-7; D might be TRBD2 (6 bases). CDR3 length equals 16 residues. V lost 6 bases and J lost 0, with 18 bases in between. Germline CDR1 is WNHNN and CDR2 is SYGVQD (reference sequence). CDR3 nucleotides: TGCGCCAGCAGAGGGCCGGGGAGGCTAGTCTCCTACGAGCAGTACTTC. Residues: CASRGPGRLVSYEQYF.

CDR3 bases: TGCAGTGCTAGTGGCAGGGGAGCCTATAGCAATCAGCCCCAGCATTTT. Encoded protein: CSASGRGAYSNQPQHF. The rearrangement links TRBV20-1 to TRBJ1-5; tentatively, D is TRBD1 (6 bases). This CDR3 is 16 amino acids long. Trimming left V 3 bases short and J 0 bases short, with 15 bases between. From germline, CDR1 is DFQATT and CDR2 SNEGSKA (reference sequence).

The chain carries TRBV5-8 and TRBJ2-1; 10 nucleotides agree with TRBD2. CDR3 length: 16 amino acids. V lost 3 bases and J lost 7; bases outside the gene matches: 10. Germline CDR1 SGHTS, CDR2 YDEGEE. This CDR3 reads CASSSVVLAGPNEQFF. Here the CDR3 DNA reads TGTGCCAGCAGCTCGGTGGTACTAGCGGGACCGAATGAGCAGTTCTTC.

V gene TRBV5-1 combines with J gene TRBJ2-3, with 9 bases identical to TRBD1. Germline V gene data show CDR1 as SGHRS and CDR2 as YFSETQ. The ends lost 3 bases at V and 2 bases at J; junction bases unmatched: 7. CDR3 length: 16 amino acids. CDR3 DNA sequence: TGCGCCAGCAGCTGGGTGGGACAGGGCTTCACAGATACGCAGTATTTT. This encodes CASSWVGQGFTDTQYF.

The rearrangement links TRBV15 to TRBJ2-2, with TRBD1 matching over 8 bases. The CDR3 spans 16 residues. V was pared by 2 bases and J by 0 bases, with 2 bases of the junction left unmatched. The germline CDR1 and CDR2 sequences are LNHNV and YYDKDF (reference sequence). The CDR3 sequence: CATSRQGASNTGELFF. CDR3 DNA: TGTGCCACCAGCAGACAGGGGGCATCGAACACCGGGGAGCTGTTTTTT. Combining the CDR3 with reference TRBV15 and TRBJ2-2 gives the whole variable domain DAMVIQNPRYQVTQFGKPVTLSCSQTLNHNVMYWYQQKSSQAPKLLFHYYDKDFNNEADTPDNFQSRRPNTSFCFLDIRSPGLGDTAMYLCATSRQGASNTGELFFGEGSRLTVL.